A single TCR beta chain is shown here with its context. Its antigen is unknown. These data come from a study of cytomegalovirus exposure and HLA in healthy donors. The CDR3 is made up of 14 amino acids. The V gene end was trimmed by 4 bases and the J gene end by 1 base; junction bases not matched to a gene: 3. Germline lookup yields CDR1 SGHAT and CDR2 FQNNGV. With 60 Vbeta and 13 Jbeta primers, the PCR was carried out. Measured with immunoSEQ multiplex PCR; TCRdb has only the in-frame clones, and not every one. Here the sample spans about 140,000 clones, roughly four fifths being singletons. Study-wide findings and caveats: Common viral pathogens were later found to be apparently linked to several of the most significant clusters. Most CMV-associated TCR beta chains were later found to appear HLA-restricted.

J is TRBJ2-5 and V is TRBV11-2; 7 positions match TRBD2. This TCR came from a man in his forties in good health and CMV-seropositive. Sequencing used PBMCs. CDR3 sequence: CASSYTSVQETQYF. The CDR3, as DNA: TGTGCCAGCAGCTACACTAGCGTCCAAGAGACCCAGTACTTC.